The 31 T cell receptor beta chains in this list originate from one sample, sequenced in a study of CDR3 diversity in severe acne. TCRdb called the PCR reads again in MiXCR, with one record for every CDR3 protein. The sample includes about 86,000 distinct CDR3 sequences, approximately 51% of them seen just once. What was sequenced was blood. These receptor sequences come from a male donor in good health, without acne.

This clonotype was counted many times. The chain combines TRBV25-1 with TRBJ1-2; D perhaps matches TRBD1 (6 bases). CDR1 is MGHDK, CDR2 SYGVNS, per germline. The CDR3 is 14 residues long. Trimming removed 2 bases at V and 4 bases at J, with 11 bases between. In DNA form, the CDR3 reads TGTGCCAGCAGTGAACTGGGGGCTCTCTATGGCTACACCTTC. This translates into CASSELGALYGYTF.

This clonotype was counted at least ten times. The rearrangement joins TRBV19 to TRBJ2-3; 10 bases fit TRBD2. Germline V gives CDR1 LNHDA, CDR2 SQIVND (reference sequence). V dropped 1 base and J dropped 7; count of bases not matched to a gene: 14. The CDR3 consists of 18 residues. In nucleotides, the CDR3 is TGTGCCAGTAGTATAGCCCCCCCTCTAGCGGGAGTTGACAATACGCAGTATTTT. This codes for CASSIAPPLAGVDNTQYF.

This clonotype was seen a handful of times. The V gene is TRBV25-1, the J gene TRBJ2-5; tentative D call: TRBD2 (6 bases). Germline loops: CDR1 MGHDK, CDR2 SYGVNS. Trimming cost V 1 base and J 2 bases, with 8 bases left between them. The CDR3 consists of 14 residues. The CDR3 sequence is CASSEWTTQETQYF. The CDR3 bases are TGTGCCAGCAGTGAATGGACTACACAAGAGACCCAGTACTTC.

CDR3 region: CASWGQGADIQYF. The CDR3 nucleotides read TGTGCCAGCTGGGGACAGGGGGCGGACATTCAGTACTTC. The chain combines TRBV7-2 with TRBJ2-4; TRBD1 matches at 12 bases. CDR3 length equals 13 residues. V gave up 8 bases and J gave up 8 bases; unmatched junction bases: 4. Germline CDR1 and CDR2: SGHTA and FQGNSA.

The chain links TRBV5-6 to TRBJ2-7; D remains unclear. Trimming took 0 bases from V and 3 from J, leaving 10 bases between them. Germline V gene lookup returns CDR1 SGHDT and CDR2 YYEEEE. The CDR3 sequence is 14 residues long. CDR3 loop: CASSLVYKNYEQYF. The CDR3 bases are TGTGCCAGCAGCTTGGTCTACAAAAACTACGAGCAGTACTTC.

V is TRBV19 and J is TRBJ1-4; D possibly corresponds to TRBD1 (5 bases). The V gene lost 6 bases and the J gene lost 7 bases, with 12 bases spanning the gap. The CDR3 runs 13 residues. The germline CDR1 and CDR2 sequences are LNHDA and SQIVND (reference sequence). The CDR3 DNA sequence: TGTGCCAGTAGAGGGGCAGGGACTGAAAAACTGTTTTTT. The encoded protein is CASRGAGTEKLFF.

There are a few counts of this clonotype. This rearrangement joins TRBV7-9 to TRBJ2-2; the D is unclear. The V and J ends lost 7 bases and 0 bases respectively, with 9 bases between them. The CDR3 covers 14 residues. CDR1 is SEHNR, CDR2 FQNEAQ, per germline (reference sequence). The CDR3 sequence: CASTERPNTGELFF. DNA for the CDR3: TGTGCCAGCACCGAACGACCGAACACCGGGGAGCTGTTTTTT.

The chain recombines TRBV12-3 or TRBV12-4 with TRBJ1-3; D ambiguous. The CDR3 runs 12 residues. The V end lost 11 bases, the J end lost 1 base, and 9 bases lay between the germline ends. The CDR3 nucleotides read TGTGCCGGTGGTGGATCTGGAAACACCATATATTTT. This translates into CAGGGSGNTIYF.

This clonotype was found many times. The J gene is TRBJ1-5, the V gene TRBV5-8; 9 nucleotides align to TRBD1. Trimming cost V 5 bases and J 7 bases; bases outside gene matches: 4. CDR3 size: 13 residues. CDR1 is SGHTS and CDR2 is YDEGEE in the germline V gene. CDR3 nucleotide sequence: TGTGCCAGCAGTTCGGGACAGGGACAGCCCCAGCATTTT. Residues: CASSSGQGQPQHF.

This clonotype was counted a few times. V is TRBV2 and J is TRBJ2-1; D ambiguous. CDR3 length: 13 amino acids. In germline, CDR1 is SNHLY, CDR2 FYNNEI. V dropped 6 bases and J dropped 7 bases, with 13 bases sitting between them. The CDR3 nucleotides are TGTGCCAGCAGGTCTGGTCTACCTAATGAGCAGTTCTTC. Its translation: CASRSGLPNEQFF.

This chain connects TRBV25-1 to TRBJ2-3; 11 bases align to TRBD2. CDR1 and CDR2 (germline): MGHDK, SYGVNS. J was trimmed by 2 bases and V by 2 bases; bases with no gene match: 6. There are 17 residues in the CDR3. Here the CDR3 DNA reads TGTGCCAGCAGTGAAGGGTCTAGCGGGGGGAACACAGATACGCAGTATTTT. Translating it yields CASSEGSSGGNTDTQYF.

Concerning this clonotype: A single base separates this from a much larger clone, so it may be a read error. The CDR3 carries no conserved terminal phenylalanine or tryptophan, so it likely arises from a read error. V and J are TRBV2 and TRBJ1-2; possible D gene TRBD1, 6 bases. The germline V gene has CDR1 SNHLY and CDR2 FYNNEI. Trimming removed 6 bases at V and 2 bases at J, with 13 bases between. The CDR3 is 14 amino acids. CDR3 DNA sequence: TGTGCCAGCAGAATAGGACAGTCCAACTATGGCTACACCCTC. Translated, it gives CASRIGQSNYGYTL.

In its sample, this clonotype was seen many times. This rearrangement joins TRBV5-8 to TRBJ1-5; D remains ambiguous. Germline values: CDR1 SGHTS, CDR2 YDEGEE. V lost 0 bases to trimming and J lost 0 bases, with 7 bases between them. CDR3 length: 15 residues. CDR3 DNA sequence: TGTGCCAGCAGCTTGGCGCGGGTTAGCAATCAGCCCCAGCATTTT. Translated: CASSLARVSNQPQHF.

This clonotype has just a few counts. This chain links TRBV6-5 with TRBJ1-1; D is ambiguous. The CDR3 runs 15 residues. Trimming stripped 2 bases from V and 1 base from J, with 11 bases between. Germline V CDR1 and CDR2: MNHEY, SVGAGI. The CDR3 DNA follows: TGTGCCAGCAGTTACGAGTGGTCTAAGAACACTGAAGCTTTCTTT. The encoded protein is CASSYEWSKNTEAFF.

This clonotype was seen once. The limits of the CDR3 on the DNA are not certain, so only TCRdb's listed CDR3 is given. This chain uses TRBV20-1 with TRBJ2-2; TRBD2 reflects the table's D call only, with no check against the DNA. The CDR3 numbers 19 amino acids, ends counted. Germline lookup yields CDR1 DFQATT and CDR2 SNEGSKA (reference sequence). The CDR3 loop reads CSARGLAVSYEQYFGELFF.

This clonotype counts as medium-sized. V usage is TRBV20-1 and J usage is TRBJ2-5, with D possibly TRBD2 on 6 matching bases. CDR1 is DFQATT, CDR2 SNEGSKA, per germline (reference sequence). The CDR3 length is 14 residues. V shed 6 bases and J shed 4 bases, with 18 bases lying between them. This CDR3 is CSASDRDSRETQYF. In nucleotides, the CDR3 is TGCAGTGCCTCAGACCGGGACTCCAGAGAGACCCAGTACTTC.

This clonotype was seen a handful of times. The chain recombines TRBV2 with TRBJ1-5; a possible D gene is TRBD1 (5 bases). The CDR3 runs 14 residues. Germline CDR1 reads SNHLY; CDR2 reads FYNNEI. V lost 4 bases and J lost 2, with 9 bases in between. This CDR3 reads CASSVRDRNQPQHF. CDR3 bases: TGTGCCAGCAGTGTAAGGGACCGCAATCAGCCCCAGCATTTT.

In its sample, this clonotype was seen a few times. J is TRBJ2-7 and V is TRBV19; D gene uncertain. With 10 bases removed from V and 3 bases from J, the gap between germline ends came to 13 bases. The CDR3 sequence is 12 residues long. Germline values: CDR1 LNHDA, CDR2 SQIVND (reference sequence). CDR3 sequence reads: CAKTDEYYEQYF. DNA of the CDR3: TGTGCCAAGACCGACGAGTACTACGAGCAGTACTTC.

This chain uses TRBV6-5 with TRBJ1-5, with D tentatively TRBD1 (5 bases). CDR3 length: 15 amino acids. V lost 6 bases, J lost 0 bases, and 12 bases lay in between. In germline, CDR1 is MNHEY, CDR2 SVGAGI. The CDR3 here is CASRAGPYSNQPQHF. In DNA, the CDR3 is TGTGCCAGCAGGGCGGGGCCATATAGCAATCAGCCCCAGCATTTT.

This clonotype has ten or more counts. The chain uses TRBV3-1 and TRBJ1-1; 8 bases agree with TRBD1. The V gene end was trimmed by 4 bases and the J gene end by 4 bases; junction bases not matched to a gene: 8. The CDR3 is 15 amino acids. Germline V gene lookup returns CDR1 LGHDT and CDR2 YNNKEL (reference sequence). CDR3 in amino acids: CASSPSDREGTEAFF. CDR3 DNA: TGTGCCAGCAGCCCCTCGGACAGGGAGGGCACTGAAGCTTTCTTT.

This clonotype was seen at least ten times. The rearrangement uses TRBV28 and TRBJ2-5; D might be TRBD2 (7 bases). V gave up 6 bases and J gave up 5 bases, with 19 bases separating them. Germline lookup yields CDR1 MDHEN and CDR2 SYDVKM. The CDR3 length is 15 residues. This chain's CDR3 is CASSTFGGLGETQYF. Here the CDR3 DNA reads TGTGCCAGCAGCACCTTCGGGGGGCTGGGGGAGACCCAGTACTTC.

This clonotype has a count of ten or more. V usage is TRBV11-2 and J usage is TRBJ2-1; D gene unclear. The CDR3 runs to 15 residues. The V gene lost 3 bases and the J gene lost 7 bases, with 16 bases spanning the gap. Germline V CDR1 and CDR2: SGHAT, FQNNGV. The CDR3 region has the DNA TGTGCCAGCAGCTTTGGAGACCTCGGCCGTAATGAGCAGTTCTTC. It specifies CASSFGDLGRNEQFF.

Notes on this clonotype: A read error may account for a junction end that differs from germline. This rearrangement joins TRBV5-8 to TRBJ1-2; D not resolved. CDR1 is SGHTS and CDR2 is YDEGEE in the germline V gene. The CDR3 extends over 18 amino acids. CDR3 nucleotide sequence: TGTGCCAGCAGCGATTACGGACTTACCGTTTCAACCAGTACTAATCATGGCTTC. This gives the protein CASSDYGLTVSTSTNHGF.

Within the sample, this clonotype is medium-sized. The rearrangement uses TRBV7-2 and TRBJ2-7; 7 bases line up with TRBD1. Germline V gives CDR1 SGHTA, CDR2 FQGNSA. This CDR3 has 14 amino acids. The ends lost 5 bases at V and 5 bases at J; junction bases unmatched: 9. The CDR3: CASSATGNFNEQYF. CDR3 bases: TGTGCCAGCAGCGCGACAGGGAACTTCAACGAGCAGTACTTC.

The V and J genes are TRBV7-9 and TRBJ2-7; D is tentatively TRBD1 or TRBD2 (5 bases each). V lost 8 bases, J lost 6 bases, and 20 bases lay in between. Germline values: CDR1 SEHNR, CDR2 FQNEAQ (reference sequence). This CDR3 region has 14 residues. The DNA of the CDR3 is TGTGCCAGCTCACCGTCCGGGACCCGAGGCGAGCAGTACTTC. This codes for CASSPSGTRGEQYF.

This clonotype was found many times. This chain connects TRBV4-1 to TRBJ1-2, with 8 bases identical to TRBD1. The V gene's germline CDR1 is MGHRA and CDR2 YSYEKL. The CDR3 is 16 amino acids. The trim removed 1 base at V and 4 bases at J, leaving 8 bases unmatched. CDR3 bases: TGCGCCAGCAGCCAAGTTACGACAGGGGTCCGCTATGGCTACACCTTC. Encoded protein: CASSQVTTGVRYGYTF.

About this clonotype: Its ends do not fully match the called genes, so a read error is possible. This chain uses TRBV2 with TRBJ2-7; 15 nucleotides agree with TRBD2. The CDR3 sequence is 16 residues long. From germline, CDR1 is SNHLY and CDR2 FYNNEI. The DNA of the CDR3 is TGTGCCAGCAGCGAGCGTGGGGGACTAGCGGGAGGCCCCTCGAGGTTC. Protein product: CASSERGGLAGGPSRF.

The rearrangement links TRBV5-1 to TRBJ1-4; TRBD1 aligns across 11 bases. Trimming at V came to 4 bases and at J to 4 bases, leaving 15 bases not matched to a gene. From germline, CDR1 is SGHRS and CDR2 YFSETQ. The CDR3 length is 19 residues. The CDR3 coding sequence is TGCGCCAGCAGCAAGCTGCCCGGGACAGGGGGTCCCGGTAATGAAAAACTGTTTTTT. It encodes CASSKLPGTGGPGNEKLFF. Complete variable domain (other parts from reference TRBV5-1 and TRBJ1-4): KAGVTQTPRYLIKTRGQQVTLSCSPISGHRSVSWYQQTPGQGLQFLFEYFSETQRNKGNFPGRFSGRQFSNSRSEMNVSTLELGDSALYLCASSKLPGTGGPGNEKLFFGSGTQLSVL.

The chain carries TRBV7-2 and TRBJ2-5, with D unclear. From germline, CDR1 is SGHTA and CDR2 FQGNSA. Trimming removed 4 bases at V and 5 bases at J, with 11 bases between. CDR3 length equals 13 residues. CDR3: CASSSSAGETQYF. For the CDR3, the DNA is TGTGCCAGCAGCTCCTCGGCCGGGGAGACCCAGTACTTC.

The genes are TRBV2 and TRBJ2-7; D possibly corresponds to TRBD1 (6 bases). The CDR3 covers 12 residues. Trimming took 8 bases from V and 4 from J, leaving 12 bases between them. Germline assignment: CDR1 SNHLY and CDR2 FYNNEI. CDR3 nucleotide sequence: TGTGCCAGCGGAACAGGGCTTTACGAGCAGTACTTC. It translates to CASGTGLYEQYF.

This clonotype has only a few counts. The V and J genes are TRBV18 and TRBJ1-2; 8 bases match TRBD1. J gave up 8 bases and V 5 bases, and 4 bases lay outside the gene matches. The CDR3 is made up of 12 amino acids. Germline CDR1 KGHSH, CDR2 LQKENI. CDR3 DNA sequence: TGTGCCAGCTCAACCCGACAGGGGGGCTACACCTTC. This gives the protein CASSTRQGGYTF.